A single sample is the source of the 26 T cell receptor beta chains below, sequenced in a study of cytomegalovirus exposure and HLA in healthy donors. PCR used 60 Vbeta primers and 13 Jbeta primers. Assay used: immunoSEQ multiplex PCR; TCRdb lists only in-frame clones, some missing. The table has around 160,000 clones, around 83% seen once. Sequencing was carried out using PBMCs. Source of these receptors: a man aged 50 to 59 in good health and CMV-seropositive.

The chain couples TRBV29-1 to TRBJ2-7; the match to TRBD2 covers 7 bases. This CDR3 is built from 18 residues. The germline gives CDR1 SQVTM, CDR2 ANQGSEA. The V and J ends lost 0 bases and 9 bases, in that order; junction bases with no gene match: 23. The CDR3 sequence is CSVEDGRVRRVLYTGQYF. CDR3 in DNA: TGCAGCGTTGAAGATGGGAGGGTACGGAGGGTTCTCTATACGGGGCAGTACTTC.

The chain combines TRBV21-1 with TRBJ2-7; the table's D call, TRBD2, was not checked against the DNA. TRBV21-1 is a pseudogene segment. The CDR3 is 16 amino acids. CDR3 sequence: CASSLKASTGGYEQYF. CDR3 bases: TGTGCCAGCAGCCTAAAGGCGTCCACCGGCGGCTACGAGCAGTACTTC.

This CDR3 reads CASSEQGTANNSPLHF. The CDR3 coding sequence is TGTGCCAGCAGTGAACAAGGGACAGCGAATAATTCACCCCTCCACTTT. V usage is TRBV6-1 and J usage is TRBJ1-6; 7 nucleotides match TRBD1. The CDR3 runs 16 residues. Germline V gene sequence: CDR1 MNHNS, CDR2 SASEGT. Losses at the gene ends were 2 bases for V and 5 bases for J; bases not matched to a gene: 6.

This rearrangement joins TRBV28 to TRBJ2-5; D gene unclear. The V end lost 0 bases, the J end lost 4 bases, and 9 bases lay between the germline ends. The CDR3 loop spans 14 amino acids. CDR1 is MDHEN, CDR2 SYDVKM, per germline. The CDR3 DNA sequence: TGTGCCAGCAGTTTATGGGAGAGAGGAGAGACCCAGTACTTC. Its protein product is CASSLWERGETQYF.

The CDR3 is CASSYGSENTGELFF. The DNA for the CDR3 is TGTGCCAGCAGTTACGGCTCAGAGAACACCGGGGAGCTGTTTTTT. V gene TRBV6-5 combines with J gene TRBJ2-2; D ambiguous. CDR1 and CDR2 (germline): MNHEY, SVGAGI. This CDR3 has 15 amino acids. Deletions cut 2 bases from V and 1 base from J, with 8 bases between.

This clone appeared a few times. The rearrangement uses TRBV4-2 and TRBJ2-7; 9 bases align to TRBD2. The CDR3 length is 15 residues. Germline V gives CDR1 LGHNA, CDR2 YNFKEQ. Trimming at V came to 4 bases and at J to 5 bases, leaving 9 bases not matched to a gene. For the CDR3, the DNA is TGTGCCAGCAGCCCCAGGGCTAGCGGGGAGGACGAGCAGTACTTC. Translating it yields CASSPRASGEDEQYF.

This clone was counted only a few times. The V call is TRBV11-3, the J call TRBJ1-2; TRBD1 agrees at 9 bases. J was trimmed by 5 bases and V by 4 bases; bases with no gene match: 2. Germline values: CDR1 SGHNT, CDR2 YENEEA. The CDR3 extends over 13 amino acids. CDR3 region: CASSSGQGYGYTF. In DNA form, the CDR3 reads TGTGCCAGCAGCTCGGGACAGGGTTATGGCTACACCTTC.

The V call is TRBV10-2, the J call TRBJ2-7; 11 bases line up with TRBD2. This CDR3 is 16 amino acids long. The V gene's germline CDR1 is WSHSY and CDR2 SAAADI. J lost 3 bases, V lost 0 bases, and 4 bases had no gene match. The CDR3 region has the DNA TGCGCCAGCAGTGAGTCTAGCGGGGGGGCTATCTACGAGCAGTACTTC. Its translation is CASSESSGGAIYEQYF.

This sequence joins TRBV9 and TRBJ1-5, with D tentatively TRBD1 (6 bases). The germline V and J ends were trimmed by 3 bases and 1 base, with 8 bases remaining between them. The CDR3 spans 14 residues. CDR1 and CDR2 (germline): SGDLS, YYNGEE. The CDR3 protein is CASSEGGSNQPQHF. The CDR3 DNA follows: TGTGCCAGCAGCGAGGGGGGGAGCAATCAGCCCCAGCATTTT.

V is TRBV6-1 and J is TRBJ2-1; no clear D gene. The CDR3 has 15 amino acids. Germline CDR1 is MNHNS and CDR2 is SASEGT. Trimming took 5 bases from V and 6 from J, leaving 17 bases between them. This CDR3 reads CASSLHLESVNEQFF. In DNA, the CDR3 is TGTGCCAGCAGTCTCCACCTGGAGAGTGTCAATGAGCAGTTCTTC.

In its sample, this clone was seen once. This chain links TRBV2 with TRBJ1-4; 7 nucleotides line up with TRBD1. This CDR3 has 14 residues. Germline V gene lookup returns CDR1 SNHLY and CDR2 FYNNEI. V shed 8 bases, J shed 4 bases, and the junction held 7 bases outside the gene matches. The CDR3 here is CASDTGVDNEKLFF. The CDR3 DNA sequence: TGTGCCAGCGATACAGGGGTTGATAATGAAAAACTGTTTTTT.

This chain joins TRBV28 and TRBJ1-1; 8 bases are shared with TRBD1. The CDR3 contains 15 residues. Unmatched junction bases numbered 14, after V lost 5 bases and J lost 9 bases. Germline V gives CDR1 MDHEN, CDR2 SYDVKM. CDR3 sequence (DNA): TGTGCCAGCAGTATCCTCGGGACAGGAGGTAAAAAAGCTTTCTTT. Its translation: CASSILGTGGKKAFF.

The chain couples TRBV27 to TRBJ1-6, with TRBD1 matching 9 bases. The CDR3 contains 14 residues. The V gene end was trimmed by 6 bases and the J gene end by 7 bases; junction bases not matched to a gene: 4. In germline, CDR1 is MNHEY, CDR2 SMNVEV (reference sequence). CDR3 DNA: TGTGCCAGCAGATGGGACAGGGAAAATTCACCCCTCCACTTT. It specifies CASRWDRENSPLHF.

This sequence joins TRBV28 and TRBJ2-3; D might be TRBD2 (6 bases). This CDR3 spans 17 amino acids. Germline V gives CDR1 MDHEN, CDR2 SYDVKM. V was clipped by 5 bases and J by 3 bases, with 21 bases between them. The CDR3 bases are TGTGCCAGCAGTCCTCGGAGTTGGAGGGGCGGGACAGATACGCAGTATTTT. It codes for CASSPRSWRGGTDTQYF.

The V gene is TRBV6-1, the J gene TRBJ2-3; D unclear. The germline V and J ends were trimmed by 3 bases and 3 bases, with 4 bases remaining between them. The germline V gene encodes CDR1 MNHNS and CDR2 SASEGT. The CDR3 totals 12 residues. The CDR3 coding sequence is TGTGCCAGCAGTGACGGTACAGATACGCAGTATTTT. It codes for CASSDGTDTQYF.

V gene TRBV28 combines with J gene TRBJ2-1, with 8 bases that match TRBD1. J gave up 7 bases and V 2 bases, and 13 bases lay outside the gene matches. The CDR3 is 17 residues long. Germline CDR1 is MDHEN and CDR2 is SYDVKM. The CDR3 DNA reads TGTGCCAGCAGTTTACTGCCCGGCCCAGGGGGCAAGAATGAGCAGTTCTTC. Translated: CASSLLPGPGGKNEQFF.

This chain joins TRBV7-9 and TRBJ2-4, with D perhaps matching TRBD2 (6 bases). The CDR3 consists of 18 residues. Germline V gives CDR1 SEHNR, CDR2 FQNEAQ (reference sequence). Trimming pared 0 bases from V and 7 bases from J, leaving 22 bases between. The CDR3, as DNA: TGTGCCAGCAGCTTAGCCGGTAGGGGCCTCTCAGGAGGGAACATTCAGTACTTC. Protein: CASSLAGRGLSGGNIQYF.

This clone showed up just once. This chain links TRBV2 with TRBJ2-4, with a tentative D call TRBD2 (5 bases). The CDR3 is 15 residues long. V gave up 3 bases and J gave up 8 bases, with 17 bases separating them. Germline V gene lookup returns CDR1 SNHLY and CDR2 FYNNEI. CDR3 amino acids: CASSDSLRSGDIQYF. CDR3 DNA sequence: TGTGCCAGCAGTGACTCCCTTCGCTCCGGGGACATTCAGTACTTC.

The V gene is TRBV5-1, the J gene TRBJ2-7, with D possibly matching TRBD2 (5 bases). The CDR3 runs to 15 residues. The V gene lost 0 bases and the J gene lost 4 bases, with 14 bases spanning the gap. CDR1 and CDR2 (germline): SGHRS, YFSETQ. CDR3 sequence: CASSLASGVGYEQYF. CDR3 bases: TGCGCCAGCAGCTTGGCCTCCGGGGTCGGTTACGAGCAGTACTTC.

This clone was counted a single time. The gene calls are TRBV4-1 and TRBJ1-2; D uncertain. CDR3 length: 12 residues. Germline V gene sequence: CDR1 MGHRA, CDR2 YSYEKL. Trimming pared 0 bases from V and 10 bases from J, leaving 9 bases between. CDR3 amino acids: CASSQDFTHYTF. In nucleotides, the CDR3 is TGCGCCAGCAGCCAAGATTTTACACACTACACCTTC.

This clone came up a few times. J is TRBJ2-7 and V is TRBV30; D perhaps matches TRBD2 (6 bases). The V end was cut by 0 bases, the J end by 2 bases, with 8 bases between. The germline V gene encodes CDR1 GTSNPN and CDR2 SVGIG (reference sequence). CDR3 length: 13 residues. CDR3 sequence: CAWSVSGAYEQYF. CDR3 coding DNA: TGTGCCTGGAGTGTCTCGGGAGCCTACGAGCAGTACTTC.

This clone was detected once. The chain links TRBV6-6 to TRBJ2-3; D is perhaps TRBD1 (6 bases). In germline, CDR1 is MNHNY, CDR2 SVGAGI (reference sequence). V lost 8 bases and J lost 4, with 16 bases in between. This CDR3 contains 14 residues. The CDR3 DNA follows: TGTGCCAGCGCCGAATCCTGGGGGCCAGATACGCAGTATTTT. This codes for CASAESWGPDTQYF.

This rearrangement joins TRBV6-1 to TRBJ2-1; the match to TRBD2 covers 9 bases. V lost 5 bases, J lost 4 bases, and 3 bases stayed unmatched. Germline-derived CDR1 and CDR2 are MNHNS and SASEGT. The CDR3 covers 14 residues. The CDR3 reads CASSRAGGYNEQFF. The DNA for the CDR3 is TGTGCCAGCAGTAGGGCGGGAGGGTACAATGAGCAGTTCTTC.

The rearrangement links TRBV18 to TRBJ2-7, with D perhaps matching TRBD1 (6 bases). The germline CDR1 and CDR2 sequences are KGHSH and LQKENI. The CDR3 is made up of 15 amino acids. Trimming cost V 4 bases and J 3 bases, with 16 bases left between them. CDR3 in DNA: TGTGCCAGCTCACGAACCGGGACAATAAACTACGAGCAGTACTTC. Protein: CASSRTGTINYEQYF. The whole variable domain, remainder taken from reference TRBV18 and TRBJ2-7, is NAGVMQNPRHLVRRRGQEARLRCSPMKGHSHVYWYRQLPEEGLKFMVYLQKENIIDESGMPKERFSAEFPKEGPSILRIQQVVRGDSAAYFCASSRTGTINYEQYFGPGTRLTVT.

The CDR3 sequence is CASSPAGVDQPQHF. The CDR3 coding sequence is TGTGCCAGCTCACCGGCAGGGGTCGATCAGCCCCAGCATTTT. V is TRBV18 and J is TRBJ1-5; D perhaps matches TRBD1 (6 bases). The CDR3 is 14 amino acids. The V gene's germline CDR1 is KGHSH and CDR2 LQKENI. The V gene lost 3 bases and the J gene lost 5 bases, with 11 bases spanning the gap.

This chain joins TRBV4-1 and TRBJ1-5, with 8 bases matching TRBD1. The CDR3 length is 17 residues. The trim removed 2 bases at V and 6 bases at J, leaving 12 bases unmatched. Per the germline V gene, CDR1 is MGHRA and CDR2 is YSYEKL. CDR3 DNA: TGCGCCAGCAGCCAAAAAACTGGACAGGGACTAAGTCAGCCCCAGCATTTT. Translated, it gives CASSQKTGQGLSQPQHF.